What follows describes a single T cell receptor beta chain. This clonotype came up a few times. Its antigen remains undetermined. One end of the junction does not line up with germline, which may come from a read error. The data stem from a study of type 1 regulatory T cells (dated by TCRdb to about 2021). At the level of the whole study: An in vitro protocol by which a Tr1-enriched, alloantigen-specific CD4 T cell product named T-allo10 was generated was characterized in the study. T-allo10 was being tested clinically in patients with hematological malignancies who were undergoing allogeneic hematopoietic stem cell transplantation.

CDR1 SGHTA and CDR2 FQGNSA are derived from the germline V gene. The CDR3 starts with the cysteine, ends with the phenylalanine, and has 15 residues. Only the CDR3 region is kept as DNA, spanning 45 bases read in frame from base 1. Sequencing relied on an Illumina MiSeq. Starting from the raw public reads, TCRdb applied fastp trimming at Q25, assembled clones with MiXCR and retained in-frame beta chains. Every entry covers one CDR3 protein and lists the most common genes and DNA from its rows. The sample has some 90,000 distinct CDR3 sequences on record, less than 40% of them singletons. The ten largest clones take up 2% to 2.5% of the sample.

Rearrangement joined TRBV7-2 to TRBJ1-1; TRBD1 is possibly the D segment (5 matching bases). The sequencing sample was made of CD4+ T cells, either the whole sample or a sorted fraction (not recorded which). This sequence was found in a human donor in good health. The DNA reads TGTGCCAGCAGCTCGCCGGGACCATTGAACGCTGAAGCTTTCTTT. It is translated as CASSSPGPLNAEAFF.